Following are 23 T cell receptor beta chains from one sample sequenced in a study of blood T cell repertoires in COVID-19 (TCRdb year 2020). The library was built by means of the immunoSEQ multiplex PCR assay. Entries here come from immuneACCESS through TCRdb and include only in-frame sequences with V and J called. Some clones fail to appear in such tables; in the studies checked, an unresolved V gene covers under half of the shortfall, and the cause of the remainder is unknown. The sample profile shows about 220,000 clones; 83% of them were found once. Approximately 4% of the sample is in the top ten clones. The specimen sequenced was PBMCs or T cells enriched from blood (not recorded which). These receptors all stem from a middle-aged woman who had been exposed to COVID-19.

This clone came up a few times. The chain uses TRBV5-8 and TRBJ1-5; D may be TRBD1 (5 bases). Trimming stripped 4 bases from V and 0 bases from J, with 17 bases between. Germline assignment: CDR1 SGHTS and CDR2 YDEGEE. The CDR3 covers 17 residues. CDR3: CASSQAGQSDSNQPQHF. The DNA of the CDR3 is TGTGCCAGCAGCCAAGCGGGGCAGTCTGATAGCAATCAGCCCCAGCATTTT. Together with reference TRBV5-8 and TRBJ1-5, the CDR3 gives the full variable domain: EAGVTQSPTHLIKTRGQQATLRCSPISGHTSVYWYQQALGLGLQFLLWYDEGEERNRGNFPPRFSGRQFPNYSSELNVNALELEDSALYLCASSQAGQSDSNQPQHFGDGTRLSIL.

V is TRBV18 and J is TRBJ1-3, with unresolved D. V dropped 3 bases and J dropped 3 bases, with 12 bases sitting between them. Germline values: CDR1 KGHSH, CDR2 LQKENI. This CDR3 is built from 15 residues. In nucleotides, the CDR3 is TGTGCCAGCTCACCGACTCGGGGTGGTGGAAACACCATATATTTT. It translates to CASSPTRGGGNTIYF.

The DNA for the CDR3 is TGTGCCAGCAGTTTGGCGGGACGGGCTTTGGGCTATGGCTACACCTTC. It codes for CASSLAGRALGYGYTF. The rearrangement joins TRBV28 to TRBJ1-2, with D perhaps TRBD1 (5 bases). The germline V gene encodes CDR1 MDHEN and CDR2 SYDVKM. V was pared by 3 bases and J by 4 bases, with 18 bases between. There are 16 residues in the CDR3.

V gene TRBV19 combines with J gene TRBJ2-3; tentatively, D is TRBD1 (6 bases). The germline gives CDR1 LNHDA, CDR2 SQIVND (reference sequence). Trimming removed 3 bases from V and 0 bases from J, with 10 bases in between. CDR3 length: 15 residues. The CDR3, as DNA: TGTGCCAGTAGTATGAGAGGGGGTAGCACAGATACGCAGTATTTT. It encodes CASSMRGGSTDTQYF.

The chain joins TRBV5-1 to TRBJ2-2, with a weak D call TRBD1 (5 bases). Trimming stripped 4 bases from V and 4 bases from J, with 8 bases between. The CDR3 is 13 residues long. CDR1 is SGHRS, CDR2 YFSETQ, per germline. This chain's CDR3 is CASSLDITGELFF. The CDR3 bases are TGCGCCAGCAGCCTGGACATCACCGGGGAGCTGTTTTTT.

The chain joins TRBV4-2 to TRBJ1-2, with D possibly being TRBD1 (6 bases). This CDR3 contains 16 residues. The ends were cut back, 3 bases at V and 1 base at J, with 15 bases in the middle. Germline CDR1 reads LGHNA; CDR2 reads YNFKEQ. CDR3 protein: CASSQNFPDSNYGYTF. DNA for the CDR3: TGTGCCAGCAGCCAGAACTTCCCGGACAGTAACTATGGCTACACCTTC.

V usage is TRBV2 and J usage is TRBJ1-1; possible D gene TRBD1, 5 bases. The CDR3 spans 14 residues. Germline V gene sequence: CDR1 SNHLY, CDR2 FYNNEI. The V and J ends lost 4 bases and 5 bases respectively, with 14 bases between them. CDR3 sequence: CASSVGGLKTEAFF. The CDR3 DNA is TGTGCCAGCAGTGTCGGGGGACTAAAGACTGAAGCTTTCTTT.

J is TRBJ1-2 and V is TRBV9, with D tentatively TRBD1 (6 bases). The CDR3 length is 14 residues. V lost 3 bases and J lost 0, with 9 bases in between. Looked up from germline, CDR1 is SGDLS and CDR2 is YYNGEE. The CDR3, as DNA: TGTGCCAGCAGCGCGACAGGAGCTAACTATGGCTACACCTTC. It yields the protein CASSATGANYGYTF.

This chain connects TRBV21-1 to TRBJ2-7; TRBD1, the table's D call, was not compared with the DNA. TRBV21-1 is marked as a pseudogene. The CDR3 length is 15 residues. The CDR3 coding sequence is TGTGCCAGCAGCCTTCGCACAGGGCCCCACTACGAGCAGTACTTC. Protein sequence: CASSLRTGPHYEQYF.

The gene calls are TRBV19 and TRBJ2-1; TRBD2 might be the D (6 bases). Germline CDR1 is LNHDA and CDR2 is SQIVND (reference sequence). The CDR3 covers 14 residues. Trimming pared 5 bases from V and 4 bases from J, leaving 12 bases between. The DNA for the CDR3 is TGTGCCAGTAGTCTCAGGGACTTGTACAATGAGCAGTTCTTC. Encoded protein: CASSLRDLYNEQFF.

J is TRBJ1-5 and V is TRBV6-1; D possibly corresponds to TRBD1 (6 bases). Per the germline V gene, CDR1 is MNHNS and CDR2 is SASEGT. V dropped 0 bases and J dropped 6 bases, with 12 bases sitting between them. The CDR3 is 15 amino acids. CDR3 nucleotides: TGTGCCAGCAGTGAAGCGCTGGGGGCGGGTCAGCCCCAGCATTTT. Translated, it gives CASSEALGAGQPQHF.

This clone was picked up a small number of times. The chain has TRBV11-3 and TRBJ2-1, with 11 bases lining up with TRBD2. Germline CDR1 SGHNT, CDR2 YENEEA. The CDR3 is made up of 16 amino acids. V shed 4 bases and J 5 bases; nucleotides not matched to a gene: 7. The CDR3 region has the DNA TGTGCCAGCAGCTCAGGGACTAGCGGCCGGGACAATGAGCAGTTCTTC. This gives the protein CASSSGTSGRDNEQFF.

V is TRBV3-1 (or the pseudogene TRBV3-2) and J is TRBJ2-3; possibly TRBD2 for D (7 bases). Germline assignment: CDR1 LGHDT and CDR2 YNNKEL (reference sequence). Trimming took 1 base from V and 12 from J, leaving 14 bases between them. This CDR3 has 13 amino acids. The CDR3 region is CASSQVRGALQYF. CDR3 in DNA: TGTGCCAGCAGCCAAGTCCGGGGGGCGCTTCAGTATTTT.

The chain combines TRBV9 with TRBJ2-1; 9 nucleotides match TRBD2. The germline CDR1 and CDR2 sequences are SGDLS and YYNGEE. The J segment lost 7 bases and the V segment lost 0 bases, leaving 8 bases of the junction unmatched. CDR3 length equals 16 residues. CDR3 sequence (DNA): TGTGCCAGCAGCGTAGTTGGAGCGGGGGGTAAGAATGAGCAGTTCTTC. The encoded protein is CASSVVGAGGKNEQFF.

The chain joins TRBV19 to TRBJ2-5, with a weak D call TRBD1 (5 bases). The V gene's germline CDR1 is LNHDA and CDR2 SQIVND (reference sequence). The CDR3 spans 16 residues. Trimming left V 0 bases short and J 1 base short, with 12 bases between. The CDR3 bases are TGTGCCAGTAGTATAGAAGGACAAGCTGCCCAAGAGACCCAGTACTTC. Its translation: CASSIEGQAAQETQYF.

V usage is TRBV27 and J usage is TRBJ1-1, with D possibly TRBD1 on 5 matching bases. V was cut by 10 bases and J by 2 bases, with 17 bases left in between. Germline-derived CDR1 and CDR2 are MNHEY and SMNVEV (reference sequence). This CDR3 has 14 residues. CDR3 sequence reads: CAIRAGGGNTEAFF. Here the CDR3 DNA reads TGTGCCATCCGCGCCGGGGGAGGAAACACTGAAGCTTTCTTT.

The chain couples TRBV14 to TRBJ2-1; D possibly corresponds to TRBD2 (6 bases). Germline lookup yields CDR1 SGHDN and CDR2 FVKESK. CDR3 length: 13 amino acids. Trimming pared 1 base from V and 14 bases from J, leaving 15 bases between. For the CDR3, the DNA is TGTGCCAGCAGCCAAGTCCGGGACTCAGTGAAGTTCTTC. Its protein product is CASSQVRDSVKFF.

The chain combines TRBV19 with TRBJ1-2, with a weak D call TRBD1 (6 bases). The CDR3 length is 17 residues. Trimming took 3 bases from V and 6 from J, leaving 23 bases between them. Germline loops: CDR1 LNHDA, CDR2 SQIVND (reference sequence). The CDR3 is CASSMFHREKASDGYTF. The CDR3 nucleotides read TGTGCCAGTAGTATGTTTCACAGGGAAAAGGCCTCGGATGGCTACACCTTC.

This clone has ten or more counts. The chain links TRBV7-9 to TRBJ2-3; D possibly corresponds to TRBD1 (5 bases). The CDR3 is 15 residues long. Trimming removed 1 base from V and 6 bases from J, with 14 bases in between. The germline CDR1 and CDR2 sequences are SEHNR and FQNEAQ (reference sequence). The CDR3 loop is CASSLGVQGMDTQYF. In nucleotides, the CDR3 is TGTGCCAGCAGCTTAGGAGTCCAGGGCATGGATACGCAGTATTTT.

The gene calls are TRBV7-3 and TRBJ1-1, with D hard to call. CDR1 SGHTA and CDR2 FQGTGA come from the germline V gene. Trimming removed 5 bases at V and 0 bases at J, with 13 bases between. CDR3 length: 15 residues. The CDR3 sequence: CASSQGGIMNTEAFF. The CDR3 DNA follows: TGTGCCAGCAGCCAAGGAGGCATAATGAACACTGAAGCTTTCTTT.

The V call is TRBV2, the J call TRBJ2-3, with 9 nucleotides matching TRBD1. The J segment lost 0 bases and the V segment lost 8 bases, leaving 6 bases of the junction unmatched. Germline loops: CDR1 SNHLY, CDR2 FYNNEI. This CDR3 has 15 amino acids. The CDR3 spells CASSGQGRSTDTQYF. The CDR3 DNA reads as TGTGCCAGCTCCGGACAGGGGCGAAGCACAGATACGCAGTATTTT.

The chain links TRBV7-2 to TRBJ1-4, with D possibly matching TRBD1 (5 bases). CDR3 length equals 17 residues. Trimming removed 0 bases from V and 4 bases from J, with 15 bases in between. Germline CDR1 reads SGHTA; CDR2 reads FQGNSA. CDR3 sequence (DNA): TGTGCCAGCAGCTTAGCCCCAGGACATTCTTTTAATGAAAAACTGTTTTTT. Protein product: CASSLAPGHSFNEKLFF. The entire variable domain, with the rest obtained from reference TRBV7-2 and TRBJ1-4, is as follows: GAGVSQSPSNKVTEKGKDVELRCDPISGHTALYWYRQSLGQGLEFLIYFQGNSAPDKSGLPSDRFSAERTGGSVSTLTIQRTQQEDSAVYLCASSLAPGHSFNEKLFFGSGTQLSVL.

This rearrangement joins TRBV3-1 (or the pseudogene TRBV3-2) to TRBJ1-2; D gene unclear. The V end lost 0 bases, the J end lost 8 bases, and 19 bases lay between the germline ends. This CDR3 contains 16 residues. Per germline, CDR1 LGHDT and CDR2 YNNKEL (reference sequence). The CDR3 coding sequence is TGTGCCAGCAGCCAAGATCCGAGTTGGGCTGGGCGCGGCTACACCTTC. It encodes CASSQDPSWAGRGYTF.